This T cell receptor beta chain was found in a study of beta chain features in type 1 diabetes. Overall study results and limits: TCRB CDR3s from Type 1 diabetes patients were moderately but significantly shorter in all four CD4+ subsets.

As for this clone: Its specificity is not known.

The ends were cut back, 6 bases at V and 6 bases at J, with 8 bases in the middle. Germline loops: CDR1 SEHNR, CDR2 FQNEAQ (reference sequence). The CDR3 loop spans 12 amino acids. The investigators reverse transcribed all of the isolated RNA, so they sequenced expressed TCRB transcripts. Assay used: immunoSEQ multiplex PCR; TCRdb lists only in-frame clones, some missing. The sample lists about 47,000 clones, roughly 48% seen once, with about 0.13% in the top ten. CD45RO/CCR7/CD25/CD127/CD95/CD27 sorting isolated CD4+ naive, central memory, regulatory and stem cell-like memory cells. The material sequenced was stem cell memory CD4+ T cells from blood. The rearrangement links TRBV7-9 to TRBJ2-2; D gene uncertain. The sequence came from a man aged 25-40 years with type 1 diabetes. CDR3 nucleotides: TGTGCCAGCAGTCTCAGGTCCGGGGAGCTGTTTTTT. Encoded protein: CASSLRSGELFF.